This is a list of T cell receptor beta chains from one sample in a study of blood T cell repertoires in COVID-19. Method: immunoSEQ multiplex PCR; TCRdb's copy keeps in-frame clones and lacks some. Of over 85,000 clones listed, 65% to 80% are singletons. Sequencing was carried out using peripheral blood. These receptors all come from a woman in her fifties or sixties with acute or convalescent COVID-19. Each CDR3 is given with its conserved first and last residue. Size is omitted from some rows. Given values are once, few, many or a class for expanded clones.

v_gene	j_gene	abundance	CDR3aa
TRBV5-6	TRBJ1-1	NA	CASSLPPVRGNTEAFF
TRBV5-1	TRBJ1-2	NA	CASSRDRNYGYTF
TRBV7-3	TRBJ2-1	NA	CASSSMVGGSSYNEQFF
TRBV28	TRBJ1-2	NA	CASSLGGQGFYGYTF
TRBV11-2	TRBJ1-1	NA	CASSSQQGTEAFF
TRBV13	TRBJ2-5	NA	CASSCSGCSGALEETQYF
TRBV28	TRBJ1-1	NA	CASSSPGQGAAEAFF
TRBV12-3/TRBV12-4	TRBJ2-3	NA	CASSLRDTQYF
TRBV5-4	TRBJ1-4	NA	CASSVRTGMTNEKLFF
TRBV7-9	TRBJ1-4	NA	CASSAQGAANEKLFF
TRBV11-2	TRBJ1-6	NA	CASSQSGVGVSPLHF
TRBV5-8	TRBJ2-2	NA	CASRQPGQGNTGELFF
TRBV5-5	TRBJ2-1	NA	CASSSASGDYNEQFF
TRBV2	TRBJ2-2	once	CASRRYRLTGELFF
TRBV27	TRBJ2-7	NA	CASSTTSGTGSHEQYF
TRBV11-3	TRBJ1-6	NA	CASSQTGTNSPLHF
TRBV7-2	TRBJ2-3	NA	CASSPFGGTQYF
TRBV24-1	TRBJ2-1	few	CATSDLRDGEQFF
TRBV24-1	TRBJ2-1	NA	CATSNPQGAGEQFF
TRBV18	TRBJ2-3	NA	CASSPKALAGSTDTQYF
TRBV7-8	TRBJ2-7	NA	CASSLWDRTYEQYF
TRBV7-8	TRBJ2-5	NA	CASSLVPTGTLVETQYF
TRBV12-5	TRBJ1-1	NA	CASGSLGNTEAFF
TRBV7-2	TRBJ2-3	NA	CASSSWGRGGTDTQYF
TRBV9	TRBJ1-2	NA	CASSGPTESYGYTF
TRBV7-2	TRBJ1-1	NA	CASSLPGGTEAFF
TRBV2	TRBJ2-6	NA	CASSWGQASSGANVLTF
TRBV6-6	TRBJ2-2	NA	CASSCELAGDAGVTGELFF
TRBV24-1	TRBJ1-1	NA	CATSGWDGGRSTEAFF
TRBV3-1/TRBV3-2	TRBJ2-1	NA	CASTTVLGNEQFF
TRBV13	TRBJ1-1	NA	CASSLRTGGLFGTEAFF
TRBV2	TRBJ2-7	NA	CASRSRDKSYEQYF
TRBV7-2	TRBJ1-2	NA	CASSLGGGVGYGYTF
TRBV28	TRBJ2-3	once	CASRGMDSTVTDTQYF
TRBV5-1	TRBJ2-7	NA	CASSLEAGGHEQYF
TRBV20-1	TRBJ1-2	NA	CSASGQGSDYGYTF
TRBV5-4	TRBJ1-2	NA	CASSETIYGYTF
TRBV5-6	TRBJ1-2	few	CASSLEGAHGYTF
TRBV18	TRBJ2-5	NA	CASSLNRGRQETQYF
TRBV11-2	TRBJ1-2	NA	CASSFAGVSNYGYTF
TRBV19	TRBJ1-5	NA	CASSKGHSERSQPQHF
TRBV29-1	TRBJ1-3	once	CSVDDSHSGNTIYF
TRBV6-6	TRBJ2-7	few	CASSEQGSPYEQYF
TRBV24-1	TRBJ2-3	NA	CATSDSDRGGADTQYF
TRBV14	TRBJ2-3	few	CASSPHSGGGSTDTQYF
TRBV3-1/TRBV3-2	TRBJ1-3	few	CASSSGQGNTIYF
TRBV6-1	TRBJ1-2	NA	CASSGQQGWSYYGYTF
TRBV5-1	TRBJ1-1	NA	CASRSPTGMNTEAFF
TRBV28	TRBJ1-3	NA	CASSPPLMTERNTIYF
TRBV7-2	TRBJ1-2	NA	CASSSNNPSGYTF
TRBV2	TRBJ1-5	NA	CASKATVSNQPQHF
TRBV20-1	TRBJ1-3	NA	CSASPQGSYSGNTIYF
TRBV19	TRBJ1-1	NA	CASSEQGGYTEAFF
TRBV6-5	TRBJ1-2	NA	CASRIKGASGYTF